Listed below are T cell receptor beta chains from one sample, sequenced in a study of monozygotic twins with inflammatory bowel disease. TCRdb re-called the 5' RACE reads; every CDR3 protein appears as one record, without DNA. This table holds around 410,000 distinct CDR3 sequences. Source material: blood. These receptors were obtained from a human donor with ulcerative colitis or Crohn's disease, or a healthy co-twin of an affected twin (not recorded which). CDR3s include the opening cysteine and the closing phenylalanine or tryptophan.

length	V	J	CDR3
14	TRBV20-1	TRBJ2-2	CSARGGRATGELFF
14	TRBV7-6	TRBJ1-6	CASSSTGADSPLHF
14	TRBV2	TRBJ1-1	CASMGGRVGAEAFF
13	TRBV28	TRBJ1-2	CASRQPANYGYTF
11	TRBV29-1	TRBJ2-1	CSVTSYNEQFF
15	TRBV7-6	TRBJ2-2	CASSLASGVAGELFF
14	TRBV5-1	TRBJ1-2	CASSSEGQPYGYTF
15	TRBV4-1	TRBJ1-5	CASSQDPDSNQPQHF
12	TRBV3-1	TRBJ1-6	CASSQADSSLHF
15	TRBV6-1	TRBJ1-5	CASLLASGGNQPQHF
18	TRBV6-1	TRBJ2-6	CASSRRTAAISGANVLTF
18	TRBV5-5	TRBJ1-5	CASSRTFRDRVANQPQHF
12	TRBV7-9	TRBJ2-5	CASSLAHTGQYF
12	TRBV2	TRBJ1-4	CASSVWDEKLFF
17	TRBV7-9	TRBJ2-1	CASSFPSTGEGNNEQFF
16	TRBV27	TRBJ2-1	CASSFFERTSYNEQFF
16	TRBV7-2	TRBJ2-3	CASSLLGSLSTDTQYF
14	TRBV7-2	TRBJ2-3	CASSLEGVTDTQYF